Below are 28 T cell receptor beta chains sequenced from a single sample in a study of PD-L1 blockade in urothelial cancer. The protocol was immunoSEQ multiplex PCR, while the TCRdb copy is restricted to in-frame clones and leaves out a portion. The sample records tens of thousands of clones, about 83% being singletons. Indicated time point: pretreatment peripheral blood. The sequences come from PBMCs, collected around atezolizumab (anti-PD-L1) treatment. These TCRs come from a man aged 60 to 75 with urothelial cancer.

The chain employs TRBV7-6 and TRBJ1-1; D unclear. The CDR3 covers 12 residues. The germline V and J ends were trimmed by 5 bases and 4 bases, with 8 bases remaining between them. CDR1 and CDR2 (germline): SGHVS, FNYEAQ. In nucleotides, the CDR3 is TGTGCCAGCAGCCCCCTCCCCACTGAAGCTTTCTTT. This encodes CASSPLPTEAFF.

The V gene is TRBV11-2, the J gene TRBJ1-2; a possible D gene is TRBD1 (5 bases). This CDR3 is built from 14 residues. Per the germline V gene, CDR1 is SGHAT and CDR2 is FQNNGV. The V end lost 5 bases, the J end lost 5 bases, and 15 bases lay between the germline ends. The CDR3 spells CASSHISRDYGYTF. CDR3 coding DNA: TGTGCCAGCAGCCATATTAGCAGGGATTATGGCTACACCTTC.

The genes are TRBV11-3 and TRBJ2-7; D may be TRBD1 (6 bases). V was pared by 3 bases and J by 3 bases, with 15 bases between. The length of the CDR3 is 15 residues. The germline CDR1 and CDR2 sequences are SGHNT and YENEEA. CDR3 nucleotide sequence: TGTGCCAGCAGCTTTGGGGGCGACAGAATCTACGAGCAGTACTTC. This sequence encodes CASSFGGDRIYEQYF.

The CDR3 region is CASSPRGATNEKLFF. CDR3 coding DNA: TGTGCCAGCAGTCCCAGGGGGGCAACTAATGAAAAACTGTTTTTT. V and J are TRBV28 and TRBJ1-4; 7 nucleotides align to TRBD1. V was pared by 5 bases and J by 0 bases, with 3 bases of the junction left unmatched. CDR3 length: 15 amino acids. Germline values: CDR1 MDHEN, CDR2 SYDVKM.

Here the CDR3 DNA reads TGTGCCACCAGCAGGCCGGGACTACCACTCGAGCAGTACTTC. This codes for CATSRPGLPLEQYF. The chain carries TRBV15 and TRBJ2-7; 7 nucleotides match TRBD2. V gave up 3 bases and J gave up 6 bases; unmatched junction bases: 8. Looked up from germline, CDR1 is LNHNV and CDR2 is YYDKDF (reference sequence). CDR3 size: 14 residues.

This clone occurred once. The rearrangement uses TRBV30 and TRBJ2-3; 10 bases fit TRBD1. The CDR3 is 15 amino acids. CDR1 and CDR2 from the germline V gene are GTSNPN and SVGIG (reference sequence). Trimming at V came to 2 bases and at J to 3 bases, leaving 5 bases not matched to a gene. CDR3 nucleotide sequence: TGTGCCTGGAGTTTAGGGACAGGGGTTACAGATACGCAGTATTTT. Protein sequence: CAWSLGTGVTDTQYF.

This clone has just a few counts. The chain combines TRBV7-3 with TRBJ1-6; a weak D match, TRBD1 (6 bases). CDR1 and CDR2 from the germline V gene are SGHTA and FQGTGA. The CDR3 totals 14 residues. The V and J ends lost 5 bases and 8 bases respectively, with 13 bases between them. The CDR3 reads CASSESRGYSPLHF. The DNA for the CDR3 is TGTGCCAGCAGCGAGTCCAGGGGCTATTCACCCCTCCACTTT.

The chain carries TRBV4-1 and TRBJ2-7; 7 positions agree with TRBD2. Germline loops: CDR1 MGHRA, CDR2 YSYEKL. The CDR3 runs 18 residues. The V gene end was trimmed by 4 bases and the J gene end by 7 bases; junction bases not matched to a gene: 22. As DNA, the CDR3 is TGCGCCAGCAGCCCCTCCCCTGGGGGGGTGGACTCTTCTTGGGAGCAGTACTTC. This translates into CASSPSPGGVDSSWEQYF.

This chain joins TRBV2 and TRBJ2-2, with 8 bases fitting TRBD2. CDR1 and CDR2 (germline): SNHLY, FYNNEI. The ends lost 11 bases at V and 13 bases at J; junction bases unmatched: 12. The CDR3 has 12 amino acids. DNA of the CDR3: TGTGCCGGCTCTGAGCGGGAGTACGGGCTGTTTTTT. Encoded protein: CAGSEREYGLFF.

The chain links TRBV7-2 to TRBJ1-5, with 10 nucleotides matching TRBD1. V was clipped by 5 bases and J by 6 bases; unmatched bases: 4. Germline CDR1 is SGHTA and CDR2 is FQGNSA. The CDR3 consists of 14 residues. The CDR3 loop is CASSPGTGAQPQHF. Written as DNA, the CDR3 is TGTGCCAGCAGCCCCGGGACAGGGGCTCAGCCCCAGCATTTT.

The chain recombines TRBV7-2 with TRBJ1-3; D unclear. Looked up from germline, CDR1 is SGHTA and CDR2 is FQGNSA. The V and J ends lost 2 bases and 8 bases respectively, with 16 bases between them. The CDR3 spans 15 residues. CDR3 amino acids: CASSLRRERRHTIYF. CDR3 bases: TGTGCCAGCAGCTTACGGAGAGAGAGGAGGCACACCATATATTTT.

J is TRBJ2-7 and V is TRBV9; 8 positions agree with TRBD2. CDR1 and CDR2 from the germline V gene are SGDLS and YYNGEE. After removal of 3 bases from V and 3 bases from J, the junction contained 5 bases not matched to a gene. The CDR3 is made up of 14 amino acids. CDR3 amino acids: CASSDRAGDYEQYF. DNA for the CDR3: TGTGCCAGCAGCGACAGAGCGGGAGACTACGAGCAGTACTTC. Using reference TRBV9 and TRBJ2-7 for the parts outside the CDR3, the full variable domain is DSGVTQTPKHLITATGQRVTLRCSPRSGDLSVYWYQQSLDQGLQFLIQYYNGEERAKGNILERFSAQQFPDLHSELNLSSLELGDSALYFCASSDRAGDYEQYFGPGTRLTVT.

This clone was counted once. The V gene is TRBV9, the J gene TRBJ2-7; D is perhaps TRBD2 (5 bases). V was shortened by 1 base and J by 6 bases, with 14 bases between the two germline ends. The germline CDR1 and CDR2 sequences are SGDLS and YYNGEE. The CDR3 loop spans 14 amino acids. CDR3 coding DNA: TGTGCCAGCAGCGTAAGTCGGGGATCGGGCGAGCAGTACTTC. It yields the protein CASSVSRGSGEQYF.

This rearrangement joins TRBV19 to TRBJ2-7, with a tentative D call TRBD2 (5 bases). The V gene lost 4 bases and the J gene lost 0 bases, with 13 bases spanning the gap. Germline CDR1 and CDR2: LNHDA and SQIVND (reference sequence). This CDR3 has 15 residues. The chain's CDR3 is CASSTQTSGSYEQYF. Written as DNA, the CDR3 is TGTGCCAGTAGTACCCAAACTAGTGGCTCCTACGAGCAGTACTTC.

Concerning this clone itself: This CDR3 is also generated by other DNA sequences in the sample. This chain uses TRBV9 with TRBJ1-3; D gene ambiguous. The germline V gene has CDR1 SGDLS and CDR2 YYNGEE. The V end lost 0 bases, the J end lost 4 bases, and 5 bases lay between the germline ends. The CDR3 is 13 amino acids. Written as DNA, the CDR3 is TGTGCCAGCAGCGTAGCTCAGGGAAACACCATATATTTT. As protein: CASSVAQGNTIYF.

The chain is built from TRBV14 and TRBJ1-6; 11 positions agree with TRBD1. V was clipped by 1 base and J by 4 bases; unmatched bases: 6. The germline V gene has CDR1 SGHDN and CDR2 FVKESK. The CDR3 extends over 18 amino acids. The CDR3 bases are TGTGCCAGCAGCCAAGGGACAGGGGGCCCCCCTTATAATTCACCCCTCCACTTT. Its protein product is CASSQGTGGPPYNSPLHF.

The chain employs TRBV18 and TRBJ2-1; TRBD2 aligns across 7 bases. Germline assignment: CDR1 KGHSH and CDR2 LQKENI. This CDR3 is 12 amino acids long. V lost 3 bases, J lost 9 bases, and 2 bases stayed unmatched. The CDR3 spells CASSPSGGEQFF. In DNA, the CDR3 is TGTGCCAGCTCACCCTCGGGAGGTGAGCAGTTCTTC.

The chain links TRBV30 to TRBJ1-4, with 7 bases lining up with TRBD1. Germline lookup yields CDR1 GTSNPN and CDR2 SVGIG (reference sequence). The J segment lost 7 bases and the V segment lost 7 bases, leaving 9 bases of the junction unmatched. The CDR3 runs to 13 residues. CDR3 sequence reads: CASWTGGVEKLFF. Here the CDR3 DNA reads TGTGCCTCTTGGACAGGAGGGGTTGAAAAACTGTTTTTT.

The count of this clone is one. The rearrangement links TRBV7-8 to TRBJ1-5; TRBD1 matches 8 bases. The germline CDR1 and CDR2 sequences are SGHVS and FQNEAQ. This CDR3 is 16 amino acids long. V lost 5 bases and J lost 3; bases outside the gene matches: 9. The CDR3 reads CASSLLTGATNQPQHF. The CDR3 DNA is TGTGCCAGCAGCCTGTTGACAGGGGCGACCAATCAGCCCCAGCATTTT.

This clone was found a few times. The chain employs TRBV20-1 and TRBJ1-3; no reliable D call. CDR3 length: 11 residues. The germline V gene encodes CDR1 DFQATT and CDR2 SNEGSKA (reference sequence). The V gene lost 5 bases and the J gene lost 0 bases, with 2 bases spanning the gap. Written as DNA, the CDR3 is TGCAGTGCTCTCTCTGGAAACACCATATATTTT. Its translation is CSALSGNTIYF.

This clone was counted once. V gene TRBV9 combines with J gene TRBJ2-7; D might be TRBD1 (5 bases). The CDR3 spans 14 residues. The V gene lost 7 bases and the J gene lost 6 bases, with 20 bases spanning the gap. The germline gives CDR1 SGDLS, CDR2 YYNGEE. The CDR3 coding sequence is TGTGCCAGCTCGAAGGGATCAGGGTTGGTCGAGCAGTACTTC. Its protein product is CASSKGSGLVEQYF. Full variable domain (rest looked up from reference TRBV9 and TRBJ2-7): DSGVTQTPKHLITATGQRVTLRCSPRSGDLSVYWYQQSLDQGLQFLIQYYNGEERAKGNILERFSAQQFPDLHSELNLSSLELGDSALYFCASSKGSGLVEQYFGPGTRLTVT.

The sample holds one count of this clone. The rearrangement joins TRBV27 to TRBJ2-5; no firm D call. This CDR3 has 14 amino acids. The V end lost 0 bases, the J end lost 4 bases, and 9 bases lay between the germline ends. The germline CDR1 and CDR2 sequences are MNHEY and SMNVEV (reference sequence). For the CDR3, the DNA is TGTGCCAGCAGTTTATCGAACCGGGTAGAGACCCAGTACTTC. Protein: CASSLSNRVETQYF.

CDR3 sequence (DNA): TGTGCCAGCAGCGTAGAGGGAGGGGAGACCCAGTACTTC. Translation gives CASSVEGGETQYF. V is TRBV9 and J is TRBJ2-5, with 7 bases fitting TRBD2. The CDR3 runs to 13 residues. The junction had 1 base not matched to a gene; V was cut back by 0 bases and J by 5 bases. Germline V lookup: CDR1 SGDLS, CDR2 YYNGEE.

The genes are TRBV2 and TRBJ1-5; 7 nucleotides align to TRBD1. V lost 1 base, J lost 9 bases, and 9 bases stayed unmatched. The CDR3 consists of 15 residues. CDR1 is SNHLY, CDR2 FYNNEI, per germline. This CDR3 reads CASSEDRDSSGPQHF. CDR3 DNA: TGTGCCAGCAGTGAAGACCGGGACAGCTCGGGGCCCCAGCATTTT.

The CDR3 region is CASSLVFGEQYF. CDR3 sequence (DNA): TGTGCCAGCAGCTTGGTATTCGGCGAGCAGTACTTC. The chain couples TRBV7-9 to TRBJ2-7; D is uncertain. Germline V gene sequence: CDR1 SEHNR, CDR2 FQNEAQ (reference sequence). CDR3 length: 12 amino acids. Between the trimmed V and J ends, which lost 3 bases and 6 bases, there was a span of 9 bases.

The rearrangement uses TRBV7-8 and TRBJ2-1; a weak D match, TRBD2 (6 bases). Germline-derived CDR1 and CDR2 are SGHVS and FQNEAQ. V was clipped by 5 bases and J by 5 bases, with 19 bases between them. The CDR3 contains 16 residues. The CDR3 reads CASSRGTPSPNNEQFF. The DNA for the CDR3 is TGTGCCAGCAGCAGAGGGACTCCCTCTCCAAACAATGAGCAGTTCTTC.

The J gene is TRBJ2-1, the V gene TRBV7-3; D perhaps matches TRBD2 (6 bases). Trimming left V 3 bases short and J 4 bases short, with 16 bases between. CDR3 size: 16 residues. Germline V lookup: CDR1 SGHTA, CDR2 FQGTGA. The CDR3 sequence is CASSLRGKTIYNEQFF. For the CDR3, the DNA is TGTGCCAGCAGCTTGCGGGGAAAAACGATTTACAATGAGCAGTTCTTC.

CDR3 loop: CASRDRKWHGYTF. Written as DNA, the CDR3 is TGTGCCAGCAGGGACAGGAAGTGGCATGGCTACACCTTC. The rearrangement joins TRBV9 to TRBJ1-2; 7 bases line up with TRBD1. Germline V gene data show CDR1 as SGDLS and CDR2 as YYNGEE. Trimming cost V 5 bases and J 6 bases; bases outside gene matches: 7. The CDR3 loop spans 13 amino acids.